Shown below are 31 T cell receptor beta chains from a single sample sequenced in a study of cytomegalovirus exposure and HLA in healthy donors. This PCR relied on a set of 60 Vbeta primers and 13 Jbeta primers. Method: immunoSEQ multiplex PCR; TCRdb's copy keeps in-frame clones and lacks some. The data contain approximately 300,000 clones, roughly 80% of them singletons. The specimen sequenced was PBMCs. These receptors were collected from a girl aged 2-15 years in good health and CMV-seronegative.

This clone was detected only once. V and J are TRBV6-1 and TRBJ1-2; TRBD1 might be the D (5 bases). The V gene's germline CDR1 is MNHNS and CDR2 SASEGT. V shed 4 bases and J shed 7 bases, with 10 bases lying between them. This CDR3 has 12 amino acids. The CDR3 sequence is CASSAGHFGYTF. DNA of the CDR3: TGTGCCAGCAGTGCCGGACATTTTGGCTACACCTTC.

The chain combines TRBV9 with TRBJ1-1, with 7 positions matching TRBD1. Germline V gene lookup returns CDR1 SGDLS and CDR2 YYNGEE. Losses at the gene ends were 5 bases for V and 4 bases for J; bases not matched to a gene: 8. The CDR3 is 14 amino acids. The CDR3 loop is CASRPQGSGTEAFF. The CDR3 DNA follows: TGTGCCAGCAGACCACAGGGGAGTGGCACTGAAGCTTTCTTT.

This chain connects TRBV5-5 to TRBJ2-7; D possibly corresponds to TRBD1 (5 bases). From germline, CDR1 is SGHKS and CDR2 YYEKEE (reference sequence). This CDR3 comprises 14 residues. V gave up 7 bases and J gave up 2 bases, with 16 bases separating them. In DNA, the CDR3 is TGTGCCAGCCAGGGTCCTCCAAAAACCTACGAGCAGTACTTC. Translating it yields CASQGPPKTYEQYF.

This chain links TRBV2 with TRBJ2-2; D gene unclear. The germline V gene encodes CDR1 SNHLY and CDR2 FYNNEI. V was clipped by 5 bases and J by 6 bases, with 13 bases between them. The CDR3 runs 14 residues. The CDR3 nucleotides read TGTGCCAGCAGTACCCAGACAATTTCCGGGGAGCTGTTTTTT. Translating it yields CASSTQTISGELFF.

The chain has TRBV7-8 and TRBJ2-1; TRBD1 aligns across 11 bases. The CDR3 spans 14 residues. With V trimmed by 6 bases and J by 6 bases, 4 bases remained unmatched. The germline gives CDR1 SGHVS, CDR2 FQNEAQ. This chain's CDR3 is CASSTGTGGNEQFF. The CDR3 nucleotides are TGTGCCAGCAGTACCGGGACAGGGGGCAATGAGCAGTTCTTC.

This chain connects TRBV6-1 to TRBJ2-7, with 10 bases identical to TRBD2. Germline V gives CDR1 MNHNS, CDR2 SASEGT. V lost 6 bases, J lost 1 base, and 3 bases stayed unmatched. This CDR3 is 14 amino acids long. The CDR3 here is CASRVAGGSYEQYF. CDR3 nucleotides: TGTGCCAGCAGGGTAGCGGGGGGTTCCTACGAGCAGTACTTC.

The chain couples TRBV7-3 to TRBJ2-7, with TRBD2 as a possible D gene (5 bases). CDR1 is SGHTA and CDR2 is FQGTGA in the germline V gene. V lost 2 bases and J lost 2, with 13 bases in between. This CDR3 region has 15 residues. CDR3 in DNA: TGTGCCAGCAGCTTATCTGTCGGGGAGACCTACGAGCAGTACTTC. This translates into CASSLSVGETYEQYF.

The rearrangement links TRBV28 to TRBJ1-5, with 7 nucleotides matching TRBD1. CDR1 is MDHEN, CDR2 SYDVKM, per germline. The CDR3 is 16 amino acids. Trimming removed 6 bases from V and 0 bases from J; junction bases left unmatched: 8. CDR3 in amino acids: CASRQETGNSNQPQHF. The CDR3, as DNA: TGTGCCAGCAGGCAAGAGACAGGGAATAGCAATCAGCCCCAGCATTTT.

J is TRBJ2-5 and V is TRBV30; the D is unclear. The J call may be wrong; the DNA end is better matched by TRBJ2-7. This CDR3 comprises 11 residues. Looked up from germline, CDR1 is GTSNPN and CDR2 is SVGIG (reference sequence). CDR3 in amino acids: CAWSSFYEQYF. CDR3 DNA sequence: TGTGCCTGGAGTAGTTTCTACGAGCAGTACTTC.

The chain recombines TRBV5-4 with TRBJ2-2, with TRBD2 matching 11 bases. V gave up 3 bases and J gave up 0 bases; unmatched junction bases: 7. In germline, CDR1 is SGHNT, CDR2 YYREEE (reference sequence). CDR3 size: 18 residues. CDR3 in DNA: TGTGCCAGCAGCTGGGGACTAGCGGAAGCTTCGAACACCGGGGAGCTGTTTTTT. This sequence encodes CASSWGLAEASNTGELFF.

The J gene is TRBJ2-2, the V gene TRBV28, with D possibly TRBD1 on 7 matching bases. Trimming removed 5 bases at V and 6 bases at J, with 16 bases between. The CDR3 sequence is 15 residues long. The V gene's germline CDR1 is MDHEN and CDR2 SYDVKM. As DNA, the CDR3 is TGTGCCAGCAGTCCGCCGGACAGGAGGGCCGGGGAGCTGTTTTTT. This translates into CASSPPDRRAGELFF.

The CDR3 DNA is TGCGCCAGCGCTACGGACAGGGGGCGGTACGAGCAGTACTTC. This translates into CASATDRGRYEQYF. This rearrangement joins TRBV4-1 to TRBJ2-5, with 11 bases matching TRBD1. The J call is in doubt because the DNA end fits TRBJ2-7 better. CDR3 length equals 14 residues. Germline CDR1 reads MGHRA; CDR2 reads YSYEKL.

The CDR3 coding sequence is TGTGCCAGCAGACCCCCGGCGGGAGGACCCTACGAGCAGTACTTC. This encodes CASRPPAGGPYEQYF. This sequence joins TRBV2 and TRBJ2-7; TRBD2 agrees at 8 bases. The CDR3 is made up of 15 amino acids. The ends lost 6 bases at V and 2 bases at J; junction bases unmatched: 9. The germline V gene encodes CDR1 SNHLY and CDR2 FYNNEI.

In its sample, this clone was seen once. This chain links TRBV5-1 with TRBJ2-7, with no clear D. CDR3 size: 15 residues. CDR1 SGHRS and CDR2 YFSETQ come from the germline V gene. Deletions cut 0 bases from V and 3 bases from J, with 13 bases between. DNA for the CDR3: TGCGCCAGCAGCTTGGATGCAGCGAGATACTACGAGCAGTACTTC. This translates into CASSLDAARYYEQYF.

The chain links TRBV5-6 to TRBJ1-1, with 9 bases fitting TRBD1. The CDR3 contains 14 residues. With 6 bases clipped from V and 0 bases from J, the junction kept 3 bases outside the gene matches. Germline CDR1 SGHDT, CDR2 YYEEEE. The CDR3 bases are TGTGCCAGCATAAGACAGGGGGTGAACACTGAAGCTTTCTTT. Translating it yields CASIRQGVNTEAFF.

The rearrangement uses TRBV19 and TRBJ2-7, with 7 nucleotides matching TRBD2. The CDR3 totals 16 residues. In germline, CDR1 is LNHDA, CDR2 SQIVND (reference sequence). J gave up 3 bases and V 3 bases, and 11 bases lay outside the gene matches. Written as DNA, the CDR3 is TGTGCCAGTAGTATTAGGAGTCTGGCGGGGGTCTACGAGCAGTACTTC. Translating gives CASSIRSLAGVYEQYF.

This clone was detected only once. V is TRBV9 and J is TRBJ1-1; 7 nucleotides agree with TRBD1. The CDR3 is made up of 15 amino acids. Germline V CDR1 and CDR2: SGDLS, YYNGEE. V lost 3 bases and J lost 6; bases outside the gene matches: 11. CDR3 sequence: CASSEEGAGVSEAFF. CDR3 DNA sequence: TGTGCCAGCAGCGAGGAGGGGGCCGGGGTGTCTGAAGCTTTCTTT.

With regard to this clone: The sample contains more than one DNA sequence encoding this CDR3. V is TRBV5-4 and J is TRBJ2-7, with 8 bases that match TRBD1. Germline V CDR1 and CDR2: SGHNT, YYREEE (reference sequence). CDR3 size: 14 residues. V shed 4 bases, J shed 1 base, and the junction held 4 bases outside the gene matches. The CDR3 here is CASSAGQGSYEQYF. The CDR3 bases are TGTGCCAGCAGCGCAGGACAGGGATCCTACGAGCAGTACTTC. Together with reference TRBV5-4 and TRBJ2-7, the CDR3 gives the full variable domain: ETGVTQSPTHLIKTRGQQVTLRCSSQSGHNTVSWYQQALGQGPQFIFQYYREEENGRGNFPPRFSGLQFPNYSSELNVNALELDDSALYLCASSAGQGSYEQYFGPGTRLTVT.

This clone was detected only once. This chain uses TRBV19 with TRBJ2-7; weak D call: TRBD1 (6 bases). CDR3 length: 16 amino acids. Germline lookup yields CDR1 LNHDA and CDR2 SQIVND (reference sequence). The V and J ends lost 2 bases and 2 bases respectively, with 16 bases between them. The CDR3 nucleotides are TGTGCCAGTAGTATACCCTTAATCAGGGGCCCCTACGAGCAGTACTTC. Translation gives CASSIPLIRGPYEQYF.

The table lists this clone with a count of one. The V and J genes are TRBV5-1 and TRBJ1-3; the D gene is possibly TRBD1 (5 bases). Germline V gene sequence: CDR1 SGHRS, CDR2 YFSETQ. This CDR3 contains 15 residues. The ends were cut back, 0 bases at V and 5 bases at J, with 12 bases in the middle. DNA for the CDR3: TGCGCCAGCAGCTTGGGCCAGGGTTTAAGAAACACCATATATTTT. As protein: CASSLGQGLRNTIYF.

The CDR3 here is CASLGGSGGYSSYNEQFF. Written as DNA, the CDR3 is TGTGCCAGCCTCGGGGGTAGCGGGGGGTATAGCTCCTACAATGAGCAGTTCTTC. This chain uses TRBV25-1 with TRBJ2-1; the match to TRBD2 covers 10 bases. V dropped 8 bases and J dropped 0; count of bases not matched to a gene: 13. The V gene's germline CDR1 is MGHDK and CDR2 SYGVNS. The CDR3 totals 18 residues.

The V gene is TRBV19, the J gene TRBJ2-7; 7 bases are shared with TRBD1. The CDR3 consists of 17 residues. Germline assignment: CDR1 LNHDA and CDR2 SQIVND (reference sequence). The ends lost 3 bases at V and 6 bases at J; junction bases unmatched: 17. The CDR3 region has the DNA TGTGCCAGTAGTATGTATTTTATTGGGACAGTGGCCTCCGAGCAGTACTTC. Amino acid sequence: CASSMYFIGTVASEQYF.

V gene TRBV11-2 combines with J gene TRBJ2-1; weak D call: TRBD2 (6 bases). The CDR3 is 14 amino acids. CDR1 is SGHAT, CDR2 FQNNGV, per germline. V dropped 1 base and J dropped 4 bases, with 8 bases sitting between them. The CDR3 sequence: CASSLGAGYNEQFF. DNA of the CDR3: TGTGCCAGCAGCTTAGGTGCGGGGTACAATGAGCAGTTCTTC.

This chain joins TRBV6-5 and TRBJ2-1; tentatively, D is TRBD2 (6 bases). The CDR3 spans 15 residues. Trimming left V 6 bases short and J 3 bases short, with 15 bases between. Germline V CDR1 and CDR2: MNHEY, SVGAGI. CDR3 in DNA: TGTGCCAGCAGGGGTCCGGGACTCTTCTACAATGAGCAGTTCTTC. Its protein product is CASRGPGLFYNEQFF.

The chain uses TRBV27 and TRBJ2-7; D perhaps matches TRBD2 (6 bases). Trimming cost V 2 bases and J 6 bases, with 17 bases left between them. This CDR3 is built from 15 residues. Germline V CDR1 and CDR2: MNHEY, SMNVEV (reference sequence). CDR3 DNA: TGTGCCAGCAGTTTAATCCCGAAACGGGACTTCGAGCAGTACTTC. It specifies CASSLIPKRDFEQYF.

The DNA of the CDR3 is TGTGCCAGTAGTTTTAGCGGGTCTGCCTACGAGCAGTACTTC. It specifies CASSFSGSAYEQYF. This sequence joins TRBV19 and TRBJ2-7; 7 bases are shared with TRBD2. V was clipped by 5 bases and J by 2 bases; unmatched bases: 6. The germline CDR1 and CDR2 sequences are LNHDA and SQIVND (reference sequence). This CDR3 contains 14 residues.

V usage is TRBV29-1 and J usage is TRBJ1-1; 8 bases fit TRBD1. J lost 5 bases, V lost 3 bases, and 8 bases had no gene match. CDR3 length equals 14 residues. In germline, CDR1 is SQVTM, CDR2 ANQGSEA. The CDR3 sequence is CSVEGRGRGTEAFF. The CDR3 DNA follows: TGCAGCGTTGAGGGCAGGGGGCGCGGAACTGAAGCTTTCTTT.

The table lists this clone with a count of one. J is TRBJ2-7 and V is TRBV14, with 8 positions matching TRBD1. The germline CDR1 and CDR2 sequences are SGHDN and FVKESK. The CDR3 has 15 residues. The V and J ends lost 0 bases and 2 bases, in that order; junction bases with no gene match: 3. Here the CDR3 DNA reads TGTGCCAGCAGCCAAGATCAGGGGGCGGCCTACGAGCAGTACTTC. Protein product: CASSQDQGAAYEQYF.

V usage is TRBV5-1 and J usage is TRBJ2-3, with 11 bases identical to TRBD2. J lost 4 bases, V lost 0 bases, and 4 bases had no gene match. This CDR3 has 16 amino acids. CDR1 is SGHRS, CDR2 YFSETQ, per germline. DNA for the CDR3: TGCGCCAGCAGCTTGGTGACTAGCGGGACTTCAGATACGCAGTATTTT. It specifies CASSLVTSGTSDTQYF.

The chain carries TRBV7-6 and TRBJ2-2; TRBD1 might be the D (6 bases). There are 15 residues in the CDR3. V dropped 3 bases and J dropped 6 bases, with 14 bases sitting between them. Germline CDR1 is SGHVS and CDR2 is FNYEAQ. CDR3 sequence (DNA): TGTGCCAGCAGCTTTCGAGGGGGTGGAGCCGGGGAGCTGTTTTTT. Translation: CASSFRGGGAGELFF.

This chain connects TRBV30 to TRBJ2-7, with a weak D call TRBD2 (6 bases). The CDR3 extends over 11 amino acids. Germline CDR1 GTSNPN, CDR2 SVGIG (reference sequence). The CDR3 loop is CAYGLSYEQYF. DNA for the CDR3: TGTGCTTACGGACTATCCTACGAGCAGTACTTC. The variable domain in full, with the rest retrieved from reference TRBV30 and TRBJ2-7, is SQTIHQWPATLVQPVGSPLSLECTVEGTSNPNLYWYRQAAGRGLQLLFYSVGIGQISSEVPQNLSASRPQDRQFILSSKKLLLSDSGFYLCAYGLSYEQYFGPGTRLTVT.